These T cell receptor beta chains were read from a single sample in a study of blood T cell repertoires in COVID-19. Libraries were prepared by immunoSEQ multiplex PCR; TCRdb keeps only in-frame clonotypes and omits some of them. The table lists approximately 220,000 clones, over 75% of them singletons. The sample was peripheral blood. The receptors here all came from a woman of 80 years or more with acute or convalescent COVID-19. Each CDR3 is given with its conserved first and last residue. A D gene is named only where the DNA matches it firmly. Only part of the rows carry a size: once, few, many, or a class if the clone is expanded.

abundance: NA
v_gene: TRBV19
j_gene: TRBJ1-5
d_gene: NA
CDR3aa: CASSIAGTTSSNQPQHF
CDR3nt: TGTGCCAGTAGTATAGCGGGCACCACTAGTAGCAATCAGCCCCAGCATTTT

abundance: NA
v_gene: TRBV18
j_gene: TRBJ2-5
d_gene: NA
CDR3aa: CASSPSGEETQYF
CDR3nt: TGTGCCAGCTCACCATCCGGGGAGGAGACCCAGTACTTC

abundance: NA
v_gene: TRBV11-1
j_gene: TRBJ1-2
d_gene: TRBD1
CDR3aa: CASSLKGGTNYGYTF
CDR3nt: TGTGCCAGCAGCTTAAAAGGGGGCACTAACTATGGCTACACCTTC

abundance: NA
v_gene: TRBV28
j_gene: TRBJ1-5
d_gene: TRBD1
CDR3aa: CASSMSGQGLNQPQHF
CDR3nt: TGTGCCAGCAGTATGTCGGGACAGGGCTTAAATCAGCCCCAGCATTTT

abundance: NA
v_gene: TRBV29-1
j_gene: TRBJ1-4
d_gene: TRBD1
CDR3aa: CSAERTGLNEKLFF
CDR3nt: TGCAGCGCGGAGAGGACAGGTTTGAATGAAAAACTGTTTTTT

abundance: NA
v_gene: TRBV24-1
j_gene: TRBJ2-2
d_gene: NA
CDR3aa: CATSGSQGGGELFF
CDR3nt: TGTGCCACCAGTGGTTCTCAGGGCGGCGGGGAGCTGTTTTTT

abundance: NA
v_gene: TRBV6-5
j_gene: TRBJ2-7
d_gene: TRBD2
CDR3aa: CASSKLAGGSYEQYF
CDR3nt: TGTGCCAGCAGTAAGCTAGCGGGAGGTAGCTACGAGCAGTACTTC

abundance: NA
v_gene: TRBV5-1
j_gene: TRBJ1-2
d_gene: TRBD1
CDR3aa: CASSPDRAAQNYGYTF
CDR3nt: TGCGCCAGCAGCCCAGACAGGGCTGCCCAGAACTATGGCTACACCTTC

abundance: NA
v_gene: TRBV5-1
j_gene: TRBJ1-2
d_gene: TRBD1
CDR3aa: CASSEGTGANYGYTF
CDR3nt: TGCGCCAGCAGCGAGGGGACAGGGGCCAACTATGGCTACACCTTC

abundance: NA
v_gene: TRBV6-5
j_gene: TRBJ2-1
d_gene: TRBD2
CDR3aa: CASTPIAGGYNEQFF
CDR3nt: TGTGCCAGCACCCCTATAGCGGGGGGTTACAATGAGCAGTTCTTC

abundance: NA
v_gene: TRBV12-3/TRBV12-4
j_gene: TRBJ1-2
d_gene: NA
CDR3aa: CASSDLSLYGYTF
CDR3nt: TGTGCCAGCAGCGATCTATCACTCTATGGCTACACCTTC

abundance: few
v_gene: TRBV10-3
j_gene: TRBJ2-2
d_gene: NA
CDR3aa: CAISESPLRGADTGELFF
CDR3nt: TGTGCCATCAGTGAGTCTCCACTCAGGGGGGCGGACACCGGGGAGCTGTTTTTT

abundance: NA
v_gene: TRBV6-5
j_gene: TRBJ2-5
d_gene: NA
CDR3aa: CASKSGTQETQYF
CDR3nt: TGTGCCAGCAAGAGCGGTACCCAAGAGACCCAGTACTTC

abundance: once
v_gene: TRBV9
j_gene: TRBJ1-3
d_gene: NA
CDR3aa: CASNGGPGNTIYF
CDR3nt: TGTGCCAGCAACGGAGGGCCTGGAAACACCATATATTTT

abundance: once
v_gene: TRBV7-9
j_gene: TRBJ2-7
d_gene: TRBD2
CDR3aa: CASSAYLAGDSYEQYF
CDR3nt: TGTGCCAGCAGCGCGTATCTAGCGGGGGACTCCTACGAGCAGTACTTC

abundance: few
v_gene: TRBV29-1
j_gene: TRBJ2-3
d_gene: NA
CDR3aa: CSVYVRADTQYF
CDR3nt: TGCAGCGTTTATGTTCGAGCAGATACGCAGTATTTT

abundance: NA
v_gene: TRBV27
j_gene: TRBJ1-2
d_gene: NA
CDR3aa: CASSFRVGVGCTF
CDR3nt: TGTGCCAGCAGTTTCCGGGTCGGGGTCGGGTGCACCTTC

abundance: NA
v_gene: TRBV28
j_gene: TRBJ1-1
d_gene: NA
CDR3aa: CASSLLNEAFF
CDR3nt: TGTGCCAGCAGTCTTCTAAATGAAGCTTTCTTT

abundance: NA
v_gene: TRBV6-1
j_gene: TRBJ2-5
d_gene: NA
CDR3aa: CASSEVLGEETQYF
CDR3nt: TGTGCCAGCAGTGAAGTTTTAGGGGAAGAGACCCAGTACTTC

abundance: NA
v_gene: TRBV4-1
j_gene: TRBJ2-5
d_gene: TRBD2
CDR3aa: CASSQDAQRGVVETQYF
CDR3nt: TGCGCCAGCAGCCAAGATGCCCAGCGGGGGGTCGTCGAGACCCAGTACTTC

abundance: once
v_gene: TRBV29-1
j_gene: TRBJ1-6
d_gene: TRBD1
CDR3aa: CSVAEQGYPYNSPLHF
CDR3nt: TGCAGCGTTGCTGAACAGGGGTACCCCTATAATTCACCCCTCCACTTT

abundance: NA
v_gene: TRBV2
j_gene: TRBJ1-4
d_gene: NA
CDR3aa: CASIERSNEKLFF
CDR3nt: TGTGCCAGCATTGAGAGGAGCAATGAAAAACTGTTTTTT

abundance: NA
v_gene: TRBV29-1
j_gene: TRBJ2-7
d_gene: TRBD2
CDR3aa: CSVELGGYEQYF
CDR3nt: TGCAGCGTTGAATTGGGGGGGTACGAGCAGTACTTC

abundance: NA
v_gene: TRBV6-1
j_gene: TRBJ2-2
d_gene: TRBD2
CDR3aa: CASSELTSGINTGELFF
CDR3nt: TGTGCCAGCAGTGAGCTTACTAGCGGGATTAACACCGGGGAGCTGTTTTTT

abundance: NA
v_gene: TRBV19
j_gene: TRBJ2-1
d_gene: TRBD2
CDR3aa: CASSIAMGLTNNEQFF
CDR3nt: TGTGCCAGTAGTATAGCCATGGGACTAACGAACAATGAGCAGTTCTTC

abundance: NA
v_gene: TRBV6-4
j_gene: TRBJ2-1
d_gene: TRBD1
CDR3aa: CASSAGTGGHEQFF
CDR3nt: TGTGCCAGCAGCGCCGGGACAGGGGGCCATGAGCAGTTCTTC

abundance: NA
v_gene: TRBV2
j_gene: TRBJ2-2
d_gene: TRBD1
CDR3aa: CASSDYRGNTGELFF
CDR3nt: TGTGCCAGCAGTGATTACAGGGGTAACACCGGGGAGCTGTTTTTT

abundance: NA
v_gene: TRBV7-5
j_gene: TRBJ2-2
d_gene: NA
CDR3aa: CVRSTPAGLAGGPGELFF
CDR3nt: TGTGTCAGAAGCACCCCAGCGGGACTAGCGGGAGGGCCCGGGGAGCTGTTTTTT

abundance: NA
v_gene: TRBV9
j_gene: TRBJ1-1
d_gene: TRBD1
CDR3aa: CASSQLGQGYTEAFF
CDR3nt: TGTGCCAGCAGCCAATTAGGACAGGGGTACACTGAAGCTTTCTTT

abundance: NA
v_gene: TRBV19
j_gene: TRBJ2-7
d_gene: TRBD2
CDR3aa: CASSIGGFGAYEQYF
CDR3nt: TGTGCCAGTAGTATCGGGGGGTTCGGGGCCTACGAGCAGTACTTC

abundance: NA
v_gene: TRBV7-9
j_gene: TRBJ2-7
d_gene: NA
CDR3aa: CASSFQAASYEQYF
CDR3nt: TGTGCCAGCAGCTTTCAGGCAGCATCCTACGAGCAGTACTTC

abundance: once
v_gene: TRBV7-8
j_gene: TRBJ2-3
d_gene: TRBD2
CDR3aa: CASSLAPGLAGGTDTQYF
CDR3nt: TGTGCCAGCAGCTTAGCGCCGGGACTAGCGGGGGGGACAGATACGCAGTATTTT

abundance: NA
v_gene: TRBV6-2/TRBV6-3
j_gene: TRBJ2-1
d_gene: NA
CDR3aa: CASSYADFYNEQFF
CDR3nt: TGTGCCAGCAGTTACGCGGACTTTTACAATGAGCAGTTCTTC

abundance: NA
v_gene: TRBV3-1/TRBV3-2
j_gene: TRBJ2-7
d_gene: TRBD2
CDR3aa: CAGRSTSGRSEQYF
CDR3nt: TGTGCCGGCAGGTCCACTAGCGGGAGGTCCGAGCAGTACTTC

abundance: NA
v_gene: TRBV5-1
j_gene: TRBJ1-6
d_gene: NA
CDR3aa: CASSSGDSPLHF
CDR3nt: TGCGCCAGCAGCAGCGGAGATTCACCCCTCCACTTT

abundance: NA
v_gene: TRBV27
j_gene: TRBJ2-3
d_gene: TRBD2
CDR3aa: CASSRLWTSETTDTQYF
CDR3nt: TGTGCCAGCAGCCGCTTGTGGACTAGCGAGACCACAGATACGCAGTATTTT

abundance: NA
v_gene: TRBV30
j_gene: TRBJ2-3
d_gene: TRBD2
CDR3aa: CAWSSGRVPTDTQYF
CDR3nt: TGTGCCTGGAGCAGCGGGAGAGTCCCCACAGATACGCAGTATTTT

abundance: NA
v_gene: TRBV27
j_gene: TRBJ1-2
d_gene: NA
CDR3aa: CASSLEGSVRYGYTF
CDR3nt: TGTGCCAGCAGTTTGGAGGGATCGGTTAGATATGGCTACACCTTC

abundance: NA
v_gene: TRBV4-1
j_gene: TRBJ1-3
d_gene: NA
CDR3aa: CASSQEALGDTIYF
CDR3nt: TGCGCCAGCAGCCAGGAAGCCCTAGGGGACACCATATATTTT

abundance: once
v_gene: TRBV24-1
j_gene: TRBJ2-3
d_gene: NA
CDR3aa: CATSDYTGLDTQYF
CDR3nt: TGTGCCACCAGTGATTATACAGGGTTGGATACGCAGTATTTT

abundance: NA
v_gene: TRBV14
j_gene: TRBJ2-2
d_gene: NA
CDR3aa: CASSQVASVTGELFF
CDR3nt: TGTGCCAGCAGCCAAGTCGCTAGCGTGACCGGGGAGCTGTTTTTT

abundance: once
v_gene: TRBV3-1/TRBV3-2
j_gene: TRBJ1-5
d_gene: NA
CDR3aa: CASSLYSNQPQHF
CDR3nt: TGTGCCAGCAGTCTCTATAGCAATCAGCCCCAGCATTTT

abundance: NA
v_gene: TRBV6-1
j_gene: TRBJ1-2
d_gene: NA
CDR3aa: CASSESRGSWGYTF
CDR3nt: TGTGCCAGCAGTGAAAGCCGGGGATCTTGGGGCTACACCTTC